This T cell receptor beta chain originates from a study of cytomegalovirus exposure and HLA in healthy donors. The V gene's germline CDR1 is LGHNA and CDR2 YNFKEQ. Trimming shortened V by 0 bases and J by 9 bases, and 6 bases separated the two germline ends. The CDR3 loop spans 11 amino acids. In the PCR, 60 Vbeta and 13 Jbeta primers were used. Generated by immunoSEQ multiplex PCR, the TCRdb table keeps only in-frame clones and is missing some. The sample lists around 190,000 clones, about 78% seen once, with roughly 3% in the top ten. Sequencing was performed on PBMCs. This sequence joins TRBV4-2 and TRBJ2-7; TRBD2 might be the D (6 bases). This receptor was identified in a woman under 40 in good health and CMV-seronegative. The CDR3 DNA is TGTGCCAGCAGCCAAGAGGAGGGGCAGTACTTC. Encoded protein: CASSQEEGQYF.